This T cell receptor (beta chain) originates from a study of identical twins. The CDR3 is made up of 15 amino acids. The V end was cut by 3 bases, the J end by 3 bases, with 11 bases between. TCRdb redid the calling of the 5' RACE reads with MiXCR, one entry per CDR3 protein. The sample has hundreds of thousands of distinct CDR3 sequences; 21% are singletons. These data are also associated with another study on T cells expressing NK-cell markers. Turning to that study: Roughly 1.0-7.0% of CD8+ T cells in six or seven donors belonged to dominant NKG2C+ clonotypes.

Input material: PBMCs. V usage is TRBV12-3 or TRBV12-4 and J usage is TRBJ2-2; D is unclear. This receptor was identified in a woman between 18 and 29 years old in good health. The CDR3 is CASSFYQVDTGELFF. The CDR3 DNA reads as TGTGCCAGCAGTTTTTACCAGGTGGACACCGGGGAGCTGTTTTTT.